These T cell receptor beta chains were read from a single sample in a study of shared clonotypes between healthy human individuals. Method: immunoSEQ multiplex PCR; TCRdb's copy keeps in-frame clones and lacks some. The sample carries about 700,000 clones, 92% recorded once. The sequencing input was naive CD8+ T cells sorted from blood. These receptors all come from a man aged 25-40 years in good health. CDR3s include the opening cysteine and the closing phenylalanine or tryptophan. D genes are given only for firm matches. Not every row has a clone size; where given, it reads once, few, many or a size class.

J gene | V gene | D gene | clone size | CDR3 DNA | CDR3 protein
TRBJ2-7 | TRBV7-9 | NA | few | TGTGCCAGCAGCTTAGGAACCGAGCAGTACTTC | CASSLGTEQYF
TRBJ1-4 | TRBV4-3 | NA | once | TGCGCCAGCAGCCACCTAGGAGGGGAAAAACTGTTTTTT | CASSHLGGEKLFF
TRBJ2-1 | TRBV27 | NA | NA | TGTGCCAGCACCTTTGTTGGCGGGACCTACAATGAGCAGTTCTTC | CASTFVGGTYNEQFF
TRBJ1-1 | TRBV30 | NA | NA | TGTGCCTGGAGTGACGGGGATTACACTGAAGCTTTCTTT | CAWSDGDYTEAFF
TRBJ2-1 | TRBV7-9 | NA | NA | TGTGCCAGCAGCTTCCTAGACCAGGAAGGCAATGAGCAGTTCTTC | CASSFLDQEGNEQFF
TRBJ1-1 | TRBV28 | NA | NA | TGTGCCAGCAGTTTGCTGGTTGACACTGAAGCTTTCTTT | CASSLLVDTEAFF
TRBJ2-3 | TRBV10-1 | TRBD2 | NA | TGCGCCAGCAGTGAGTCGACGGTAGCGGGAGGGAAAGATACGCAGTATTTT | CASSESTVAGGKDTQYF
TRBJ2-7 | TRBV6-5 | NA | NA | TGTGCCAGCAGTTATTACAGGTTCTCGCTCGAGCAGTACTTC | CASSYYRFSLEQYF
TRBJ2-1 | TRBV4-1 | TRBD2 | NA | TGCGCCAGCAGCCAAGAACTAGCGGGAGTTAAGTTCTTC | CASSQELAGVKFF
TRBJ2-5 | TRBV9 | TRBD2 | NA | TGTGCCAGCAGCGCCGGGACTAGCGGGAGACGGGAGACCCAGTACTTC | CASSAGTSGRRETQYF
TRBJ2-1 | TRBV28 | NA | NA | TGTGCCAGCAGTTTTCGGGGCGGGACTCGAGGCTACAATGAGCAGTTCTTC | CASSFRGGTRGYNEQFF
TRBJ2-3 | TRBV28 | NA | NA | TGTGCCAGCAGCCCTGTACTGATCGACCTTAGCACAGATACGCAGTATTTT | CASSPVLIDLSTDTQYF
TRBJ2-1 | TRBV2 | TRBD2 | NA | TGTGCCAGCAGGGTAGCGGGTTCCTACAATGAGCAGTTCTTC | CASRVAGSYNEQFF
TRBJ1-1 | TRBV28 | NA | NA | TGTGCCAGCAGTTTACGTTATGTTGGGGCGAGAGTATTCATGAACACTGAAGCTTTCTTT | CASSLRYVGARVFMNTEAFF
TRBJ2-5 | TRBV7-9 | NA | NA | TGTGCCAGCAGCCCCGCAGGGGAGGAGACCCAGTACTTC | CASSPAGEETQYF
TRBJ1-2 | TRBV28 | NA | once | TGTGCCAGCACCTTAGGGGATGCGGTGCTCTGGGGCGGCTACACCTTC | CASTLGDAVLWGGYTF
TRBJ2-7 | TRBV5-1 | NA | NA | TGCGCCAGCAGCTTGGCGACCGATTACGAGCAGTACTTC | CASSLATDYEQYF
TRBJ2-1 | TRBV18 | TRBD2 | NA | TGTGCCAGCTCACTTAGACTAGCGGAACCTCCCTACAATGAGCAGTTCTTC | CASSLRLAEPPYNEQFF
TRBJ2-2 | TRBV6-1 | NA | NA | TGTGCCAGCAGCGAGAGACAGGTCACCGGGGAGCTGTTTTTT | CASSERQVTGELFF
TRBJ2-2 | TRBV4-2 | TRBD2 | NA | TGTGCCAGCAGCCAAGATTGGGCTAGCGGGAGTGACGGGGAGCTGTTTTTT | CASSQDWASGSDGELFF
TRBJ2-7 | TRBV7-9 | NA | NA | TGTGCCAGCAGCCCCGTAGGGGACACCTACGAGCAGTACTTC | CASSPVGDTYEQYF
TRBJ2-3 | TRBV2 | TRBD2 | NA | TGTAGTAGCTTGGGGGGGACAGATACGCAGTATTTT | CSSLGGTDTQYF
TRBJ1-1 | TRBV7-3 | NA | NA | TGTGCCAGCAGCCCAGCTGGGCCGGCGGCTTTCTTT | CASSPAGPAAFF
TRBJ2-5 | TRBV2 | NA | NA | TGTGCCAGCAGTGAAAATGCTATTGGTAGACTGGATGAGACCCAGTACTTC | CASSENAIGRLDETQYF
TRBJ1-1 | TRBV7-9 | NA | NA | TGTGCCAGCAGCTTAGCAGTGTTGCAGGCGGGTGGCACTGAAGCTTTCTTT | CASSLAVLQAGGTEAFF
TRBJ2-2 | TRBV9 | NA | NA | TGTGCCAGCAGCGAACCGGGTGCCGGGGAGCTGTTTTTT | CASSEPGAGELFF
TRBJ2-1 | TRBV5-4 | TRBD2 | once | TGTGCCAGCAGCTCTGAGGGGCTAGCGGGACACTACAATGAGCAGTTCTTC | CASSSEGLAGHYNEQFF
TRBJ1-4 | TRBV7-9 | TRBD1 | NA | TGTGCCAGCAGCTTAGATCAGGGGGCGGCCTTTAGGGAAAAACTGTTTTTT | CASSLDQGAAFREKLFF
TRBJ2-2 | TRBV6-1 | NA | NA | TGTGCCAGCAGTCCGCTTGGGGGGGAGCTGTTTTTT | CASSPLGGELFF
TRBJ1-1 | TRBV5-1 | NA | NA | TGCGCCAGCAGCTTGGAGGGACCCCAAATGGCTATGAACACTGAAGCTTTCTTT | CASSLEGPQMAMNTEAFF
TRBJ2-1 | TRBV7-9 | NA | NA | TGTGCCAGCAGCGTGGGGATCGGGAGCTCCTACAATGAGCAGTTCTTC | CASSVGIGSSYNEQFF
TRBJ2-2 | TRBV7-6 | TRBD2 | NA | TGTGCCAGCAGCTTAGTAATCGGACTAGCGGTCACCGGGGAGCTGTTTTTT | CASSLVIGLAVTGELFF
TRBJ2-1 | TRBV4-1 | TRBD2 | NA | TGCGCCAGCAGCCAAGACCTAGCGGTGTACAATGAGCAGTTCTTC | CASSQDLAVYNEQFF
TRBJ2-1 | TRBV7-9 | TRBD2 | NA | TGTGCCAGCAGCTTAGCCCGCTTAAGCGGGAGCTCCTACAATGAGCAGTTCTTC | CASSLARLSGSSYNEQFF
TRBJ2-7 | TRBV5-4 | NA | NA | TGTGCCAGCAGCCCCGGTATGGGACATACCTACGAGCAGTACTTC | CASSPGMGHTYEQYF
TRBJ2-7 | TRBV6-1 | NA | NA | TGTGCCAGCAGTGAATTACCGGGTATTTACGAGCAGTACTTC | CASSELPGIYEQYF
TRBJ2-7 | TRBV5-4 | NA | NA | TGTGCCAGCAGCTTAGGTGGCGAGCAGTACTTC | CASSLGGEQYF
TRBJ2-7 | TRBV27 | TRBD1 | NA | TGTGCCAGCATTGCGACAGGGGGCTTCGGCGAGCAGTACTTC | CASIATGGFGEQYF
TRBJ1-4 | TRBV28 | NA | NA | TGTGCCAGCAGTCCCGACAGGCCGAATGAAAAACTGTTTTTT | CASSPDRPNEKLFF
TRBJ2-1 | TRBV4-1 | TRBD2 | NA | TGCGCCAGCAGCCAAGATTCGCGGGAGGGGTACAATGAGCAGTTCTTC | CASSQDSREGYNEQFF
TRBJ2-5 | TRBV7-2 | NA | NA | TGTGCCAGCAGCTTATACCGGGAACAAGAGACCCAGTACTTC | CASSLYREQETQYF
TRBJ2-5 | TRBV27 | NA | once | TGTGCCAGCAGTCCACCCGGGGGAGTGGAGACCCAGTACTTC | CASSPPGGVETQYF
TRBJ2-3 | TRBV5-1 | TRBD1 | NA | TGCGCCAGCAGCCCGGGGGACAGGGGATTCACAGATACGCAGTATTTT | CASSPGDRGFTDTQYF
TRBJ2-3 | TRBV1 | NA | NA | TGCACCAGCAGCCCTCTCTGCGTGTCGGGCACAGATACGCAGTATTTT | CTSSPLCVSGTDTQYF
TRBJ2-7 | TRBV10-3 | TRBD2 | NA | TGTGCCATCAGGGAGGCGGGAGCTGAATACGAGCAGTACTTC | CAIREAGAEYEQYF
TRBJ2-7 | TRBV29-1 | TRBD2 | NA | TGCAGCGTAAGGACTAGCGGATCCTACGAGCAGTACTTC | CSVRTSGSYEQYF
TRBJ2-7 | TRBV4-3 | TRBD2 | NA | TGCGCCAGCAGCCAAGGACACGCTAGCGGACCCTACGAGCAGTACTTC | CASSQGHASGPYEQYF
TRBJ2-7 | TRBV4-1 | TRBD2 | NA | TGCGCCAGCAGCCAAGATAGGTTAGCGGGAGGGCGGTACGAGCAGTACTTC | CASSQDRLAGGRYEQYF
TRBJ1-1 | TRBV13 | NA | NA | TGTGCCAGCAGCTTAGCGCAGGGACCCACTGAAGCTTTCTTT | CASSLAQGPTEAFF
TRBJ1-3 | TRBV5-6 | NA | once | TGTGCCAGCAGCTTGCGCGCGGCCATTGGAAACACCATATATTTT | CASSLRAAIGNTIYF
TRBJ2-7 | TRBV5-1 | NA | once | TGCGCCAGCAGCGACCCTTTAACCCTATACGAGCAGTACTTC | CASSDPLTLYEQYF
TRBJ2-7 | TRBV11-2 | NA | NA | TGTGCCAGCAGCTTAGTTGCGTATACCTACGAGCAGTACTTC | CASSLVAYTYEQYF
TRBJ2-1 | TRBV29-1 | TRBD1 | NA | TGCAGCTTCCGGACAGGAACCTACAATGAGCAGTTCTTC | CSFRTGTYNEQFF
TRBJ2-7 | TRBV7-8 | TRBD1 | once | TGTGCCAGCAGCTTCACCGGGACAGACTACGAGCAGTACTTC | CASSFTGTDYEQYF
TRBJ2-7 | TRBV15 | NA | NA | TGTGCCACCAGCAGTGACAGGCCGAGTCACGAGCAGTACTTC | CATSSDRPSHEQYF
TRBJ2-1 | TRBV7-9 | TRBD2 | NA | TGTGCCAGCAGGTCAGGACTAGCGGGCCGTCTCGCCAATGAGCAGTTCTTC | CASRSGLAGRLANEQFF